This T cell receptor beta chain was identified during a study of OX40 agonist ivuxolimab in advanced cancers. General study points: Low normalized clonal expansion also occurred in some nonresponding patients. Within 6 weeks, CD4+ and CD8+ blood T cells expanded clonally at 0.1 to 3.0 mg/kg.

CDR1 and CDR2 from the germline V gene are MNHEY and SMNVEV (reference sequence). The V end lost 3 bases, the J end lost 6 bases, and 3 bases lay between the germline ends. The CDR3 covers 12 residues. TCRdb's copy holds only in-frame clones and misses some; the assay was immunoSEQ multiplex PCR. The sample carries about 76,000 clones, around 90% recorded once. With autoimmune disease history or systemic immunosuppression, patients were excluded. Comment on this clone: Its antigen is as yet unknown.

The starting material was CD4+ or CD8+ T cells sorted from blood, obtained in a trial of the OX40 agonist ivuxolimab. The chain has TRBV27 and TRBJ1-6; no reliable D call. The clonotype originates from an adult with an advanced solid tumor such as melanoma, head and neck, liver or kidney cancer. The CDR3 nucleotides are TGTGCCAGCAGTTTCGGTAATTCACCCCTCCACTTT. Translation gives CASSFGNSPLHF.